This T cell receptor beta chain was sequenced in a study of cytomegalovirus exposure and HLA in healthy donors. General study points: The authors confirmed in vitro that three CMV-associated chains were specific for CMV antigens. Reports credit the classifier with highly specific, highly sensitive diagnosis of cytomegalovirus status. There were approximately 150 TCR beta chains listed as cytomegalovirus-associated.

Data came from immunoSEQ multiplex PCR; TCRdb stores just in-frame clones and leaves some out. The sample includes some 150,000 clones, around nine tenths of them seen just once. The donors formed part of the approximately 130-subject validation cohort, distinct from the approximately 670-subject first cohort. Per the germline V gene, CDR1 is MGHRA and CDR2 is YSYEKL. The ends lost 6 bases at V and 2 bases at J; junction bases unmatched: 5. The CDR3 has 14 residues. On this clone itself: Its antigen remains unknown.

The chain combines TRBV4-1 with TRBJ2-5; 8 bases line up with TRBD2. The sequenced sample consisted of PBMCs. This receptor was taken from a woman aged 30 to 39 in good health and CMV-seronegative. The CDR3 spells CASRRGEQQETQYF. DNA of the CDR3: TGCGCCAGCAGGCGGGGGGAACAGCAAGAGACCCAGTACTTC.